The 15 T cell receptor beta chains below all came from one sample that was sequenced in a study of beta chain features in type 1 diabetes. Expressed TCRB transcripts were sequenced after all isolated RNA was converted to cDNA. Assay used: immunoSEQ multiplex PCR; TCRdb lists only in-frame clones, some missing. The table lists 250,000 to 350,000 clones, 9.5% to 11% of them singletons. Sequencing was performed on naive CD4+ T cells from blood. These receptors originate from a young woman in good health.

The chain uses TRBV5-4 and TRBJ2-1, with TRBD1 identical over 7 bases. The CDR3 extends over 16 amino acids. CDR1 SGHNT and CDR2 YYREEE come from the germline V gene (reference sequence). With 2 bases clipped from V and 3 bases from J, the junction kept 8 bases outside the gene matches. CDR3 region: CASSLTTGPNYNEQFF. CDR3 bases: TGTGCCAGCAGCTTAACGACAGGGCCAAACTACAATGAGCAGTTCTTC.

The chain recombines TRBV19 with TRBJ2-7; perhaps TRBD1 as D (6 bases). Per the germline V gene, CDR1 is LNHDA and CDR2 is SQIVND (reference sequence). The CDR3 has 15 residues. V was clipped by 5 bases and J by 0 bases, with 14 bases between them. CDR3 residues: CASSSHRAASYEQYF. For the CDR3, the DNA is TGTGCCAGTAGTTCCCACAGGGCGGCCTCCTACGAGCAGTACTTC. The complete variable domain, with remaining parts taken from reference TRBV19 and TRBJ2-7, reads DGGITQSPKYLFRKEGQNVTLSCEQNLNHDAMYWYRQDPGQGLRLIYYSQIVNDFQKGDIAEGYSVSREKKESFPLTVTSAQKNPTAFYLCASSSHRAASYEQYFGPGTRLTVT.

The chain carries TRBV13 and TRBJ1-4; maybe TRBD1 (5 bases). Germline CDR1 is PRHDT and CDR2 is FYEKMQ (reference sequence). Trimming shortened V by 5 bases and J by 11 bases, and 21 bases separated the two germline ends. The CDR3 has 15 residues. CDR3 sequence: CASSPRESVKVKLFF. The CDR3 DNA sequence: TGTGCCAGCAGCCCCAGGGAATCGGTAAAGGTGAAACTGTTTTTT.

As for this clone: The same CDR3 arises from other DNA sequences in this sample as well. The chain is built from TRBV7-9 and TRBJ2-3; 8 bases agree with TRBD1. Germline V gene data show CDR1 as SEHNR and CDR2 as FQNEAQ (reference sequence). The CDR3 is 14 residues long. V lost 5 bases, J lost 0 bases, and 1 base stayed unmatched. DNA of the CDR3: TGTGCCAGCAGCCGACAGGGGAGCACAGATACGCAGTATTTT. Amino acids: CASSRQGSTDTQYF.

The genes are TRBV6-5 and TRBJ1-1, with a possible D match to TRBD1 (5 bases). CDR3 length: 14 residues. The V end lost 6 bases, the J end lost 1 base, and 12 bases lay between the germline ends. Germline CDR1 MNHEY, CDR2 SVGAGI. CDR3 protein: CASSREVPNTEAFF. In nucleotides, the CDR3 is TGTGCCAGCAGCAGGGAGGTCCCGAACACTGAAGCTTTCTTT.

This clone appeared a few times. The V call is TRBV29-1, the J call TRBJ2-2; TRBD2 is a possible D gene (6 bases). CDR1 SQVTM and CDR2 ANQGSEA come from the germline V gene. CDR3 length: 17 amino acids. The V end was cut by 3 bases, the J end by 5 bases, with 22 bases between. The chain's CDR3 is CSVESLGGGGPTGELFF. The CDR3 nucleotides are TGCAGCGTTGAGTCGCTCGGAGGAGGAGGGCCAACCGGGGAGCTGTTTTTT.

This clone was found a few times. This chain joins TRBV27 and TRBJ1-2, with 8 bases fitting TRBD1. Germline V gene data show CDR1 as MNHEY and CDR2 as SMNVEV (reference sequence). The CDR3 is 12 amino acids. Trimming took 5 bases from V and 8 from J; bases not matched to a gene: 4. CDR3 nucleotide sequence: TGTGCCAGCAGTGGACAGGGCAAAGGCTACACCTTC. As protein: CASSGQGKGYTF.

Concerning this clone: The sample holds other DNA sequences that translate to the same CDR3. V is TRBV2 and J is TRBJ2-7, with 10 bases lining up with TRBD2. The junction had 0 bases not matched to a gene; V was cut back by 2 bases and J by 2 bases. CDR1 is SNHLY, CDR2 FYNNEI, per germline. This CDR3 region has 14 residues. As DNA, the CDR3 is TGTGCCAGCAGTGAAACTAGCGGGACCTACGAGCAGTACTTC. Translating gives CASSETSGTYEQYF.

This clone was seen a handful of times. The rearrangement uses TRBV29-1 and TRBJ2-5, with D possibly TRBD1 on 5 matching bases. Per the germline V gene, CDR1 is SQVTM and CDR2 is ANQGSEA. This CDR3 spans 12 amino acids. V was pared by 5 bases and J by 3 bases, with 10 bases between. The CDR3 is CSVSRVKETQYF. CDR3 DNA: TGCAGCGTTTCCAGGGTAAAAGAGACCCAGTACTTC.

V is TRBV4-3 and J is TRBJ1-1; D is unclear. V was trimmed by 1 base and J by 5 bases, leaving 14 bases between them. CDR3 length: 15 amino acids. Germline V gene lookup returns CDR1 LGHNA and CDR2 YSLEER. Written as DNA, the CDR3 is TGCGCCAGCAGCCAAGTGGGAGGGCGCCATACTGAAGCTTTCTTT. Protein: CASSQVGGRHTEAFF.

The chain is built from TRBV29-1 and TRBJ2-7; tentatively, D is TRBD2 (8 bases). Germline V CDR1 and CDR2: SQVTM, ANQGSEA. V lost 3 bases, J lost 6 bases, and 18 bases lay in between. This CDR3 has 14 amino acids. CDR3 residues: CSVDEGASGREQYF. CDR3 DNA sequence: TGCAGCGTTGATGAGGGGGCTAGCGGGCGCGAGCAGTACTTC.

This clone was found a few times. The CDR3 sequence: CASTQKSDREYSNQPQHF. CDR3 DNA sequence: TGTGCCAGCACCCAGAAATCGGACAGGGAATATAGCAATCAGCCCCAGCATTTT. This chain uses TRBV28 with TRBJ1-5, with 8 nucleotides matching TRBD1. Trimming removed 7 bases from V and 0 bases from J; junction bases left unmatched: 14. This CDR3 has 18 residues. Germline CDR1 and CDR2: MDHEN and SYDVKM. Combining the CDR3 with reference TRBV28 and TRBJ1-5 gives the whole variable domain DVKVTQSSRYLVKRTGEKVFLECVQDMDHENMFWYRQDPGLGLRLIYFSYDVKMKEKGDIPEGYSVSREKKERFSLILESASTNQTSMYLCASTQKSDREYSNQPQHFGDGTRLSIL.

The chain combines TRBV2 with TRBJ2-1, with D maybe TRBD1 (6 bases). Germline loops: CDR1 SNHLY, CDR2 FYNNEI. Trimming stripped 5 bases from V and 9 bases from J, with 14 bases between. The CDR3 is 13 residues long. CDR3 loop: CASSLSGVGEQFF. CDR3 sequence (DNA): TGTGCCAGCAGTCTTTCAGGGGTCGGTGAGCAGTTCTTC.

The chain combines TRBV7-2 with TRBJ2-1; tentative D call: TRBD2 (5 bases). Trimming cost V 1 base and J 2 bases, with 18 bases left between them. Germline lookup yields CDR1 SGHTA and CDR2 FQGNSA. This CDR3 is built from 18 residues. CDR3 in DNA: TGTGCCAGCAGCTTAGTTGGGCAGTGGCGGGCTACCTACAATGAGCAGTTCTTC. Its protein product is CASSLVGQWRATYNEQFF.

In its sample, this clone was seen a few times. The chain combines TRBV7-6 with TRBJ2-7; the D gene is possibly TRBD2 (5 bases). Germline CDR1 and CDR2: SGHVS and FNYEAQ. This CDR3 comprises 17 residues. The germline V and J ends were trimmed by 2 bases and 2 bases, with 19 bases remaining between them. The CDR3 bases are TGTGCCAGCAGCTTATCTGGGAGTCCGCTCCAACCCTACGAGCAGTACTTC. Its protein product is CASSLSGSPLQPYEQYF.